Below are 4 T cell receptor beta chains sequenced from a single sample in a study of spatial heterogeneity in lung cancer. Time point indicated: sample taken at primary tumor resection. Each CDR3 protein is one row after TCRdb ran MiXCR on the 5' RACE reads. This table holds more than 20,000 distinct CDR3 sequences, about 2.7% found once. Findings and caveats of the study: Mutation tallies in tumors tracked expanded intratumoral alpha and beta TCR counts.

These receptors' antigens are unknown. The sample was lung tumor tissue, taken at surgery. These receptors came from a male donor with early-stage non-small cell lung cancer.

This clonotype has ten or more counts. This sequence joins TRBV29-1 and TRBJ2-7, with 7 bases identical to TRBD2. This CDR3 region has 12 residues. Germline V gives CDR1 SQVTM, CDR2 ANQGSEA. V shed 7 bases and J 5 bases; nucleotides not matched to a gene: 8. The CDR3 region is CSEGSGTNEQYF. The DNA of the CDR3 is TGCAGCGAGGGGAGCGGGACTAACGAGCAGTACTTC.

This clonotype was seen repeatedly, ten times or more. This chain links TRBV2 with TRBJ1-1; D call uncertain. V lost 2 bases, J lost 1 base, and 17 bases lay in between. Germline assignment: CDR1 SNHLY and CDR2 FYNNEI. The CDR3 has 17 residues. The DNA of the CDR3 is TGTGCCAGCAGTGAATGGAAATTCACTAACCCGAACACTGAAGCTTTCTTT. Translating it yields CASSEWKFTNPNTEAFF.

This clonotype was seen many times. V usage is TRBV5-6 and J usage is TRBJ1-2; tentative D call: TRBD1 (5 bases). Germline V gene lookup returns CDR1 SGHDT and CDR2 YYEEEE. CDR3 size: 15 residues. Trimming shortened V by 1 base and J by 6 bases, and 16 bases separated the two germline ends. CDR3 loop: CASSLLGSRDHGYTF. Written as DNA, the CDR3 is TGTGCCAGCAGCTTGTTGGGTAGTAGGGACCATGGCTACACCTTC. The full variable domain, completed using reference TRBV5-6 and TRBJ1-2, is DAGVTQSPTHLIKTRGQQVTLRCSPKSGHDTVSWYQQALGQGPQFIFQYYEEEERQRGNFPDRFSGHQFPNYSSELNVNALLLGDSALYLCASSLLGSRDHGYTFGSGTRLTVV.

This clonotype has a count of ten or more. The gene calls are TRBV6-2 or TRBV6-3 and TRBJ2-7; D may be TRBD2 (5 bases). In germline, CDR1 is MNHEY, CDR2 SVGEGT. The CDR3 contains 14 residues. With 6 bases removed from V and 3 bases from J, the gap between germline ends came to 15 bases. The CDR3: CASRPGIVRYEQYF. The CDR3 DNA reads TGTGCCAGCAGGCCGGGAATAGTACGCTACGAGCAGTACTTC.